The 18 T cell receptor beta chains below all came from one sample that was sequenced in a study of response to subunit inactivated influenza vaccine. One entry per CDR3 protein, called by TCRdb with MiXCR from the RT-PCR reads. Seen here are around 200,000 distinct CDR3 sequences, around 9% observed once, and the top ten hold about a tenth. The source material was non-naive T cells sorted from PBMCs, sampled on the day of vaccination. The receptor set was obtained from a man in his forties or fifties who received an inactivated influenza vaccine.

The chain recombines TRBV7-2 with TRBJ2-2; D gene unclear. Per the germline V gene, CDR1 is SGHTA and CDR2 is FQGNSA. Trimming took 4 bases from V and 6 from J, leaving 9 bases between them. The CDR3 has 13 residues. CDR3 bases: TGTGCCAGCAGCTCGGTCCAACCCGGGGAGCTGTTTTTT. Translation: CASSSVQPGELFF.

This clonotype was picked up many times. This chain links TRBV10-3 with TRBJ2-2; D could derive from TRBD1 or TRBD2 (6 bases each). V was cut by 7 bases and J by 6 bases, with 9 bases left in between. Germline values: CDR1 ENHRY, CDR2 SYGVKD. This CDR3 region has 12 residues. The CDR3 bases are TGTGCCATCAATGGGGGGCCCGGGGAGCTGTTTTTT. This translates into CAINGGPGELFF.

This clonotype showed up many times. The chain couples TRBV24-1 to TRBJ2-2; TRBD2 matches at 8 bases. The CDR3 sequence is 15 residues long. CDR1 and CDR2 from the germline V gene are KGHDR and SFDVKD. Germline trimming cut 3 bases from V and 4 bases from J; bases unmatched to any gene: 3. This chain's CDR3 is CATSDLAGRTGELFF. The DNA for the CDR3 is TGTGCCACCAGTGATCTAGCGGGCCGCACCGGGGAGCTGTTTTTT.

This clonotype was detected only a few times. This chain connects TRBV19 to TRBJ1-2; weak D call: TRBD1 (5 bases). Germline values: CDR1 LNHDA, CDR2 SQIVND (reference sequence). This CDR3 contains 14 residues. The germline V and J ends were trimmed by 7 bases and 4 bases, with 16 bases remaining between them. CDR3 amino acids: CASTPGGRSYGYTF. DNA of the CDR3: TGTGCCAGTACCCCCGGGGGACGGAGCTATGGCTACACCTTC.

This clonotype was counted only a few times. The CDR3 region has the DNA TGTGCCAGCAGTTCTCCTAGCGGGGGGGCCCACAATGAGCAGTTCTTC. Its protein product is CASSSPSGGAHNEQFF. This chain uses TRBV28 with TRBJ2-1; 12 bases agree with TRBD2. The V segment lost 4 bases and the J segment 5 bases; nucleotides outside the gene matches: 6. The germline gives CDR1 MDHEN, CDR2 SYDVKM. The length of the CDR3 is 16 residues.

The rearrangement joins TRBV9 to TRBJ2-5; TRBD2 is a possible D gene (5 bases). CDR3 length: 14 amino acids. Germline V CDR1 and CDR2: SGDLS, YYNGEE. The ends were cut back, 3 bases at V and 5 bases at J, with 14 bases in the middle. This CDR3 is CASSAGFQEETQYF. Here the CDR3 DNA reads TGTGCCAGCAGCGCGGGGTTCCAGGAGGAGACCCAGTACTTC.

This clonotype was counted many times. This chain links TRBV20-1 with TRBJ2-3; 10 bases are shared with TRBD2. The CDR3 loop spans 15 amino acids. CDR1 and CDR2 (germline): DFQATT, SNEGSKA (reference sequence). The ends lost 4 bases at V and 2 bases at J; junction bases unmatched: 6. The CDR3 here is CSAKRLAGNTDTQYF. The CDR3 coding sequence is TGCAGTGCTAAGAGACTAGCGGGTAACACAGATACGCAGTATTTT.

The chain combines TRBV30 with TRBJ1-5; D gene ambiguous. This CDR3 contains 15 residues. Germline CDR1 GTSNPN, CDR2 SVGIG (reference sequence). Trimming took off 0 bases at V and 7 bases at J, with 16 bases between the two ends. The CDR3 DNA is TGTGCCTGGAGTGTACAAAGTGCGGGGAGCCAGCCCCAGCATTTT. This codes for CAWSVQSAGSQPQHF.

This clonotype was seen repeatedly, ten times or more. V gene TRBV12-3 or TRBV12-4 combines with J gene TRBJ1-5; 8 bases are shared with TRBD1. With V trimmed by 5 bases and J by 0 bases, 3 bases remained unmatched. CDR3 length equals 15 residues. This CDR3 reads CASSRTGFSNQPQHF. The DNA of the CDR3 is TGTGCCAGCAGTCGGACAGGGTTTAGCAATCAGCCCCAGCATTTT.

As to this clonotype: Its ends do not fully match the called genes, so a read error is possible. V is TRBV10-3 and J is TRBJ2-7, with no clear D. Germline-derived CDR1 and CDR2 are ENHRY and SYGVKD. The CDR3 is made up of 12 amino acids. CDR3 sequence (DNA): TGTGCCATCACTGAGTCGAAGGCTGAGCAGTACTTC. Its protein is CAITESKAEQYF.

This clonotype was detected ten times or more. This chain joins TRBV5-1 and TRBJ1-6; 10 positions match TRBD1. The CDR3 is 15 amino acids. The trim removed 5 bases at V and 7 bases at J, leaving 6 bases unmatched. Germline V gene data show CDR1 as SGHRS and CDR2 as YFSETQ. CDR3 DNA sequence: TGCGCCAGCAGAAGTTCGGACAGGGGGAATTCACCCCTCCACTTT. Its protein is CASRSSDRGNSPLHF.

CDR3 nucleotides: TGTGCCAGCAGCTCTAAGACGGGCTACGAGCAGTACTTC. Protein sequence: CASSSKTGYEQYF. J is TRBJ2-7 and V is TRBV7-9; D ambiguous. Germline CDR1 is SEHNR and CDR2 is FQNEAQ (reference sequence). V lost 4 bases and J lost 3, with 10 bases in between. The CDR3 is 13 amino acids.

In its sample, this clonotype was seen many times. The chain employs TRBV12-3 or TRBV12-4 and TRBJ2-7; the match to TRBD1 covers 8 bases. J gave up 0 bases and V 6 bases, and 10 bases lay outside the gene matches. This CDR3 is 16 amino acids long. The DNA of the CDR3 is TGTGCCAGCAGCCCCCGACAGGGGTTAAGCTCCTACGAGCAGTACTTC. It yields the protein CASSPRQGLSSYEQYF.

V gene TRBV5-1 combines with J gene TRBJ2-3, with 11 bases fitting TRBD2. Germline V gives CDR1 SGHRS, CDR2 YFSETQ. V shed 4 bases, J shed 0 bases, and the junction held 4 bases outside the gene matches. CDR3 length: 16 residues. CDR3 in DNA: TGCGCCAGCAGCGGAGGGACTAGCGGAAGCACAGATACGCAGTATTTT. Protein product: CASSGGTSGSTDTQYF.

In this sample, this clonotype turned up a few times. This chain uses TRBV20-1 with TRBJ2-3; tentatively, D is TRBD1 (6 bases). The V gene lost 6 bases and the J gene lost 5 bases, with 18 bases spanning the gap. The CDR3 is 14 residues long. The germline CDR1 and CDR2 sequences are DFQATT and SNEGSKA (reference sequence). The CDR3 coding sequence is TGCAGTGCCCAACGCAGGGGTGGAATAGATACGCAGTATTTT. Its protein product is CSAQRRGGIDTQYF.

The chain carries TRBV4-2 and TRBJ2-7; D gene ambiguous. The germline CDR1 and CDR2 sequences are LGHNA and YNFKEQ. The CDR3 contains 13 residues. V lost 0 bases, J lost 5 bases, and 8 bases lay in between. CDR3 DNA: TGTGCCAGCAGCCAAGAAAAGGTTCACGAGCAGTACTTC. It is translated as CASSQEKVHEQYF.

There are a few counts of this clonotype. The chain is built from TRBV11-1 and TRBJ2-7, with D unclear. Trimming took off 5 bases at V and 0 bases at J, with 11 bases between the two ends. The CDR3 is 14 amino acids. Germline CDR1 SGHAT, CDR2 FQDESV (reference sequence). CDR3 coding DNA: TGTGCCAGCAGCCCCCCTACGGCCTCCTACGAGCAGTACTTC. Translated: CASSPPTASYEQYF.

This clonotype was seen at least ten times. J is TRBJ2-3 and V is TRBV5-6; no definite D call. Germline CDR1 and CDR2: SGHDT and YYEEEE. Trimming pared 1 base from V and 3 bases from J, leaving 9 bases between. The CDR3 covers 14 residues. The CDR3 protein is CASSLSSRTDTQYF. CDR3 bases: TGTGCCAGCAGCTTGTCTTCTCGGACAGATACGCAGTATTTT. Together with reference TRBV5-6 and TRBJ2-3, the CDR3 gives the full variable domain: DAGVTQSPTHLIKTRGQQVTLRCSPKSGHDTVSWYQQALGQGPQFIFQYYEEEERQRGNFPDRFSGHQFPNYSSELNVNALLLGDSALYLCASSLSSRTDTQYFGPGTRLTVL.